These T cell receptor beta chains were read from a single sample in a study of blood T cell repertoires in COVID-19. Repertoires were generated with immunoSEQ multiplex PCR, while TCRdb's copy carries only in-frame clones and drops some. This table has hundreds of thousands of clones, about 88% appearing once. Source material: PBMCs or T cells enriched from blood (not recorded which). These TCRs come from a woman aged 50 to 60 who had recovered from COVID-19. Each CDR3 is given without its conserved first and last residue.

CDR3 | V
ASSHYGQGNTEAF | TRBV3-1/TRBV3-2
ASSFGSRRNYEQY | TRBV9
ASSESGIWYEQY | TRBV6-1
ASSFGDPGELF | TRBV7-2
ASSLGQFNQPQH | TRBV7-2
ATSRANRGSGPQH | TRBV15
ASGLTSGTSTDTQY | TRBV5-1
ASSPPGTDTQY | TRBV18
ASSLVGTGGQNIQY | TRBV5-1
ASRQGQGHYEQY | TRBV6-5
ASSFDRTVEAF | TRBV11-2
ASSLGLNRVDEQF | TRBV27
ASSLLFNRESTEAF | TRBV13
ASGLVIVQGNQPQH | TRBV12-5
ASSASGTGNQPQH | TRBV9
ASSRELGTSGRQSTDTQY | TRBV7-9
ASSLVAVNTEAF | TRBV7-2
ASSFPDRDNAEAF | TRBV5-6
ASSQAGSGTEAF | TRBV7-2
ASSSRDRAF | TRBV12-3/TRBV12-4
AWRLDRDTEAF | TRBV30
ASSSLVSTDTQY | TRBV11-3
ASRPTGELYNEQF | TRBV6-5
ASSRQAGDTQY | TRBV4-3
ASSHKMPGQGRSGANVLT | TRBV14
ASSHHRTGADTQY | TRBV4-1
ASSAGLAGTGELF | TRBV10-1
SAGLAGDYEQY | TRBV29-1
ASSASSGGSGELF | TRBV11-3
ASSPRQPSGANVLT | TRBV7-2
ASTDTHWKLF | TRBV28
ASSPTGENYGYT | TRBV6-5
ASTMRTGDYEQY | TRBV2
ASNNLAGGTTQY | TRBV19
ASSLRTSGEPYNEQF | TRBV7-2
ASSLLGTGNSPLH | TRBV7-9
ASSLTSYQETQY | TRBV6-2/TRBV6-3
ASSESRGTASYNEQF | TRBV6-1
ASSQSGWAAGQPQH | TRBV16
ASSPGTGSHQPQH | TRBV18
ASSLGLRQETQY | TRBV11-3
ASKGQDNNSPLH | TRBV18
ASRSPGRGGEQY | TRBV28
ASSRDRSPYEQY | TRBV18
ASSEPGGYEQY | TRBV25-1
ASSRTSRYEQY | TRBV6-5
ASSLVAGHTNTEAF | TRBV11-2
ASSYRQETQY | TRBV7-2
ASRLGGQQHDI | TRBV6-5
ASSVKGYNSPLH | TRBV9
ASSVNRGREEKLF | TRBV18
ASSQLAGTGETQY | TRBV11-2
ASSGGTGNTEAF | TRBV28
ASSGDGLAGNNEQF | TRBV6-1
ASSQEAVSGANVLT | TRBV4-2
ASSQGDAPVEGTGELF | TRBV4-3
ASSLLGTSGSRADTQY | TRBV27
ASSYLLWRNTEAF | TRBV7-2
ASSIIAPNTGELF | TRBV19